Below, 21 T cell receptor beta chains from the same sample are listed, as sequenced in a study of blood T cell repertoires in COVID-19. Using immunoSEQ multiplex PCR, the repertoire was profiled, and TCRdb retains in-frame clones only, with some absent. Of hundreds of thousands of clones in the sample, roughly 84% were seen once. Specimen: peripheral blood. Source of these receptors: a woman aged 40 to 55 who had recovered from COVID-19.

The rearrangement links TRBV19 to TRBJ1-3; weak D call: TRBD1 (5 bases). CDR1 and CDR2 from the germline V gene are LNHDA and SQIVND (reference sequence). This CDR3 is built from 13 residues. With 7 bases removed from V and 5 bases from J, the gap between germline ends came to 12 bases. CDR3: CASIAGQRNTIYF. CDR3 nucleotides: TGTGCCAGTATCGCGGGGCAGCGAAACACCATATATTTT.

J is TRBJ2-7 and V is TRBV7-8, with 8 bases that match TRBD1. The length of the CDR3 is 15 residues. The V and J ends lost 0 bases and 1 base, in that order; junction bases with no gene match: 2. Germline CDR1 and CDR2: SGHVS and FQNEAQ. CDR3: CASSLARQGSYEQYF. The CDR3 DNA reads as TGTGCCAGCAGCTTAGCAAGACAGGGGTCCTACGAGCAGTACTTC.

The chain employs TRBV29-1 and TRBJ1-1, with 8 bases matching TRBD1. The germline V gene encodes CDR1 SQVTM and CDR2 ANQGSEA. This CDR3 contains 13 residues. The V and J ends lost 2 bases and 4 bases, in that order; junction bases with no gene match: 3. The chain's CDR3 is CSVETGGGTEAFF. The CDR3 DNA sequence: TGCAGCGTTGAAACAGGGGGAGGCACTGAAGCTTTCTTT.

The chain joins TRBV11-2 to TRBJ2-7; D gene uncertain. Germline CDR1 SGHAT, CDR2 FQNNGV. The CDR3 contains 14 residues. V was pared by 3 bases and J by 0 bases, with 9 bases between. DNA for the CDR3: TGTGCCAGCAGCTTCGCTACAGCCTCCTACGAGCAGTACTTC. This codes for CASSFATASYEQYF.

J is TRBJ2-3 and V is TRBV18; TRBD2 might be the D (6 bases). Germline CDR1 KGHSH, CDR2 LQKENI. The CDR3 totals 15 residues. Trimming took 0 bases from V and 4 from J, leaving 11 bases between them. CDR3 loop: CASSPPSGVADTQYF. The CDR3 coding sequence is TGTGCCAGCTCACCACCTTCGGGAGTAGCAGATACGCAGTATTTT.

CDR3: CASSPYTRGVAYGYTF. As DNA, the CDR3 is TGTGCCAGTAGTCCATACACCCGGGGGGTGGCATATGGCTACACCTTC. V is TRBV19 and J is TRBJ1-2; D perhaps matches TRBD1 (5 bases). The CDR3 loop spans 16 amino acids. The V and J ends lost 5 bases and 5 bases respectively, with 21 bases between them. Germline V gives CDR1 LNHDA, CDR2 SQIVND (reference sequence). The entire variable domain, with the rest obtained from reference TRBV19 and TRBJ1-2, is as follows: DGGITQSPKYLFRKEGQNVTLSCEQNLNHDAMYWYRQDPGQGLRLIYYSQIVNDFQKGDIAEGYSVSREKKESFPLTVTSAQKNPTAFYLCASSPYTRGVAYGYTFGSGTRLTVV.

The chain carries TRBV5-6 and TRBJ1-6, with D perhaps TRBD1 (5 bases). The V gene lost 1 base and the J gene lost 4 bases, with 15 bases spanning the gap. The germline CDR1 and CDR2 sequences are SGHDT and YYEEEE. There are 17 residues in the CDR3. CDR3 sequence reads: CASSLPPTTAYNSPLHF. The CDR3 nucleotides read TGTGCCAGCAGCTTGCCCCCGACGACAGCTTATAATTCACCCCTCCACTTT.

The chain recombines TRBV24-1 with TRBJ1-1; no clear D gene. CDR3 length equals 14 residues. From germline, CDR1 is KGHDR and CDR2 SFDVKD. The V gene lost 1 base and the J gene lost 10 bases, with 15 bases spanning the gap. This CDR3 is CATSDFGIKGGAFF. CDR3 sequence (DNA): TGTGCCACCAGTGATTTTGGGATCAAAGGAGGAGCTTTCTTT.

The genes are TRBV5-1 and TRBJ2-1; D remains ambiguous. The V end lost 1 base, the J end lost 7 bases, and 12 bases lay between the germline ends. CDR3 length equals 14 residues. Germline V lookup: CDR1 SGHRS, CDR2 YFSETQ. The CDR3 DNA is TGCGCCAGCAGCTTGTTCACTGTCGATAATGAGCAGTTCTTC. Protein: CASSLFTVDNEQFF.

V is TRBV27 and J is TRBJ1-3; 7 positions match TRBD1. Per germline, CDR1 MNHEY and CDR2 SMNVEV (reference sequence). CDR3 length: 14 residues. The J segment lost 2 bases and the V segment lost 6 bases, leaving 4 bases of the junction unmatched. CDR3: CASRPDRAGNTIYF. CDR3 DNA: TGTGCCAGCAGACCCGACAGGGCTGGAAACACCATATATTTT.

The V and J genes are TRBV6-1 and TRBJ1-3; 9 nucleotides line up with TRBD1. Germline CDR1 and CDR2: MNHNS and SASEGT. This CDR3 has 19 residues. The trim removed 2 bases at V and 5 bases at J, leaving 16 bases unmatched. Here the CDR3 DNA reads TGTGCCAGCAGTGAATTCGGGACAGGGAGGGTAGTTAAAAGAAACACCATATATTTT. As protein: CASSEFGTGRVVKRNTIYF.

The chain employs TRBV15 and TRBJ1-5; D remains ambiguous. The length of the CDR3 is 12 residues. The germline V gene has CDR1 LNHNV and CDR2 YYDKDF (reference sequence). V lost 3 bases to trimming and J lost 7 bases, with 7 bases between them. DNA for the CDR3: TGTGCCACCAGCAGGGTCGGGCAGCCCCAGCATTTT. Protein product: CATSRVGQPQHF.

This clone was seen once. The J gene is TRBJ2-3, the V gene TRBV19; D might be TRBD2 (6 bases). CDR1 and CDR2 (germline): LNHDA, SQIVND (reference sequence). The CDR3 length is 14 residues. The ends were cut back, 7 bases at V and 4 bases at J, with 15 bases in the middle. CDR3 loop: CASTRSGVSDTQYF. The DNA for the CDR3 is TGTGCCAGTACCCGGTCGGGGGTTTCAGATACGCAGTATTTT.

The rearrangement uses TRBV9 and TRBJ2-1, with 9 positions matching TRBD2. The CDR3 is made up of 16 amino acids. The germline gives CDR1 SGDLS, CDR2 YYNGEE. V lost 0 bases and J lost 5; bases outside the gene matches: 6. CDR3 bases: TGTGCCAGCAGCGTAGTGGGGACTAGCAGCGACAATGAGCAGTTCTTC. As protein: CASSVVGTSSDNEQFF. The whole variable domain, remainder taken from reference TRBV9 and TRBJ2-1, is DSGVTQTPKHLITATGQRVTLRCSPRSGDLSVYWYQQSLDQGLQFLIQYYNGEERAKGNILERFSAQQFPDLHSELNLSSLELGDSALYFCASSVVGTSSDNEQFFGPGTRLTVL.

This clone was detected only once. This rearrangement joins TRBV5-4 to TRBJ2-5; 11 bases align to TRBD2. The CDR3 is 16 amino acids. CDR1 is SGHNT and CDR2 is YYREEE in the germline V gene (reference sequence). After removal of 0 bases from V and 1 base from J, the junction contained 2 bases not matched to a gene. The CDR3 region is CASSLVGTSGQETQYF. CDR3 DNA sequence: TGTGCCAGCAGCTTGGTAGGGACTAGCGGCCAAGAGACCCAGTACTTC.

The chain carries TRBV27 and TRBJ2-7; 7 positions agree with TRBD2. The CDR3 sequence is 16 residues long. With 4 bases clipped from V and 2 bases from J, the junction kept 11 bases outside the gene matches. Germline-derived CDR1 and CDR2 are MNHEY and SMNVEV (reference sequence). The CDR3 reads CASSSSLATTPYEQYF. The CDR3 DNA sequence: TGTGCCAGCAGTTCATCACTAGCGACAACCCCCTACGAGCAGTACTTC.

This clone was counted only a few times. The chain carries TRBV6-7 and TRBJ2-2, with a tentative D call TRBD2 (5 bases). TRBV6-7 is designated an ORF whose function remains uncertain. Trimming removed 8 bases from V and 3 bases from J, with 7 bases in between. The CDR3 is 12 residues long. The CDR3 is CASVRDTGELFF. In DNA form, the CDR3 reads TGTGCCAGCGTGCGGGACACCGGGGAGCTGTTTTTT.

The genes are TRBV27 and TRBJ2-1, with a weak D call TRBD2 (6 bases). This CDR3 has 18 residues. Trimming cost V 2 bases and J 3 bases, with 20 bases left between them. Germline CDR1 MNHEY, CDR2 SMNVEV (reference sequence). CDR3 sequence (DNA): TGTGCCAGCAGTTTAAACTCTCCCGGAGTAGCGGTCTACAATGAGCAGTTCTTC. This gives the protein CASSLNSPGVAVYNEQFF.

This chain uses TRBV7-9 with TRBJ1-3, with D hard to call. CDR1 and CDR2 (germline): SEHNR, FQNEAQ (reference sequence). Trimming removed 2 bases at V and 0 bases at J, with 20 bases between. The CDR3 loop spans 19 amino acids. CDR3 amino acids: CASSLFGHEGWGSGNTIYF. Here the CDR3 DNA reads TGTGCCAGCAGCTTATTCGGCCATGAGGGTTGGGGCTCTGGAAACACCATATATTTT.

This rearrangement joins TRBV12-5 to TRBJ1-1; the match to TRBD1 covers 7 bases. The CDR3 spans 16 residues. The germline CDR1 and CDR2 sequences are LGHNT and FRNRAP. The V and J ends lost 3 bases and 0 bases, in that order; junction bases with no gene match: 7. CDR3 sequence reads: CASGFETGQLNTEAFF. The CDR3 nucleotides are TGTGCTAGTGGTTTCGAGACAGGGCAATTGAACACTGAAGCTTTCTTT.

The genes are TRBV19 and TRBJ2-7; 10 nucleotides line up with TRBD1. Unmatched junction bases numbered 4, after V lost 8 bases and J lost 3 bases. CDR3 length equals 13 residues. Germline CDR1 is LNHDA and CDR2 is SQIVND (reference sequence). The chain's CDR3 is CASRGTGDYEQYF. For the CDR3, the DNA is TGTGCCAGTCGAGGGACAGGGGACTACGAGCAGTACTTC.